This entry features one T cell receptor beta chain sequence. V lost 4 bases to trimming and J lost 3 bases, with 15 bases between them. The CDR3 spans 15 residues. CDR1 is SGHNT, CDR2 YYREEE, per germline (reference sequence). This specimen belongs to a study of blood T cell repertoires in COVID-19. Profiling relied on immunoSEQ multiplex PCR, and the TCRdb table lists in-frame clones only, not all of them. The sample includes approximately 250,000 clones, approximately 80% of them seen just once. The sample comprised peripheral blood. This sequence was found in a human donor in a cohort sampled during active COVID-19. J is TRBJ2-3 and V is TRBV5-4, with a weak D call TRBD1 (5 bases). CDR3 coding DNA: TGTGCCAGCAGCCGGACCTCAGGGAAAACAGATACGCAGTATTTT. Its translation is CASSRTSGKTDTQYF.